This T cell receptor (beta chain) stems from a study of blood T cell repertoires in COVID-19. The overall study: Samples taken during acute and convalescent COVID-19 were collected in the United States, Italy and Spain. Sample material is recorded as cDNA or gDNA derived from T cells, B-cell-depleted T cells, or PBMCs.

In the original workflow: Amplification of reference gene primers was used by the study to estimate nucleated cell counts. Only in-frame clones appear in the TCRdb table, and some are missing; sequencing was by immunoSEQ multiplex PCR. Clone size and V and J calls were adopted from that table, with D and trimming inferred from the DNA. The sample has about 97,000 clones; around 73% are singletons. J gave up 5 bases and V 4 bases, and 4 bases lay outside the gene matches. In germline, CDR1 is SGHRS, CDR2 YFSETQ. The CDR3 runs to 14 residues. This chain joins TRBV5-1 and TRBJ2-4; TRBD1 aligns across 9 bases. The sequence was obtained from a man in his fifties or sixties with active or convalescent COVID-19. Sequencing was done on a sample of peripheral blood. For the CDR3, the DNA is TGCGCCAGCAGCCCCGGACAGGGGCAAAACATTCAGTACTTC. Translating gives CASSPGQGQNIQYF.